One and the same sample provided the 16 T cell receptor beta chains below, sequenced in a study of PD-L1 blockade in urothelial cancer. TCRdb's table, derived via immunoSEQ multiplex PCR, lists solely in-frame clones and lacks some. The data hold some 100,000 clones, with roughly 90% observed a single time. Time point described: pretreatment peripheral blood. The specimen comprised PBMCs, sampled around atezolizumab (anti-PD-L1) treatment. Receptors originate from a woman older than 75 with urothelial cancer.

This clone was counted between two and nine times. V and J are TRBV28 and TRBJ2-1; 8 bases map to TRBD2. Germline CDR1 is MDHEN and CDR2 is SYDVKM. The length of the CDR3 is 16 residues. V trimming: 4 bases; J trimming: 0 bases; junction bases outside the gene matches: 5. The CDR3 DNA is TGTGCCAGCAGTTCCAGAGCGGGAGCCTCCTACAATGAGCAGTTCTTC. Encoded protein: CASSSRAGASYNEQFF.

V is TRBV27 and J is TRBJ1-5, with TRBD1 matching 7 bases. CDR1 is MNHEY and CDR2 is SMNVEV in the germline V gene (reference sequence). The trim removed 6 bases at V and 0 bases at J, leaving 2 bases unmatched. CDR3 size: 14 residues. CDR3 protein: CASRKGASNQPQHF. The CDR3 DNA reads TGTGCCAGCAGAAAGGGGGCTAGCAATCAGCCCCAGCATTTT.

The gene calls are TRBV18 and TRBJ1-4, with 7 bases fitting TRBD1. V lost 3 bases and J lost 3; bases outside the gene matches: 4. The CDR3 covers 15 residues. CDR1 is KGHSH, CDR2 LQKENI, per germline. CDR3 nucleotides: TGTGCCAGCTCACCGGCGGGACAGCCTAATGAAAAACTGTTTTTT. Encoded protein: CASSPAGQPNEKLFF.

CDR3: CASSFIAGGMDEQFF. As DNA, the CDR3 is TGTGCCAGCAGCTTTATAGCGGGGGGGATGGATGAGCAGTTCTTC. The chain recombines TRBV11-3 with TRBJ2-1; 11 bases align to TRBD2. V dropped 3 bases and J dropped 8; count of bases not matched to a gene: 6. Germline CDR1 reads SGHNT; CDR2 reads YENEEA. The CDR3 totals 15 residues.

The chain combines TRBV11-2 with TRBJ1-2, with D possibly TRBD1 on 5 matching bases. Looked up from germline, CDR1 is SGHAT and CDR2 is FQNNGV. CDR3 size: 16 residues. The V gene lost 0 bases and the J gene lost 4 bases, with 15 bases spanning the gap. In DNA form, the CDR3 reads TGTGCCAGCAGCTTAGATCTGACAGTCACGGGCTATGGCTACACCTTC. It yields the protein CASSLDLTVTGYGYTF.

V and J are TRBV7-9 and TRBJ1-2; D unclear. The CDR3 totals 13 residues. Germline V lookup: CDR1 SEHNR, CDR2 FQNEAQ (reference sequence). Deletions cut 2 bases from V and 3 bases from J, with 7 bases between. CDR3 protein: CASSLIRDYGYTF. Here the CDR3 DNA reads TGTGCCAGCAGCTTAATCCGGGACTATGGCTACACCTTC.

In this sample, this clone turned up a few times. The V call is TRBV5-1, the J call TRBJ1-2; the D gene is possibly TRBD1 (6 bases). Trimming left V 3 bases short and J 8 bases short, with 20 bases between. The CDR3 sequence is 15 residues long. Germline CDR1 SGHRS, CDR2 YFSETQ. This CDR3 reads CASSWDDRSPWGYTF. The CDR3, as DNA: TGCGCCAGCAGCTGGGACGACAGGTCCCCTTGGGGCTACACCTTC.

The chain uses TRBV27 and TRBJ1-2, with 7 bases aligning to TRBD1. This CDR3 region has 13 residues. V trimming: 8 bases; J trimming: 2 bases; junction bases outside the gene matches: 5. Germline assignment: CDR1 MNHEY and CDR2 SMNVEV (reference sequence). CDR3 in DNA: TGTGCCAGCTGGACAGGCCAAAACTATGGCTACACCTTC. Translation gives CASWTGQNYGYTF.

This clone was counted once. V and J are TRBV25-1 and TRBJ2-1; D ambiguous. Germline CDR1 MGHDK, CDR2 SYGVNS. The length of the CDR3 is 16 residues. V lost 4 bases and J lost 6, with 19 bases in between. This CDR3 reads CASSGTRRGVFNEQFF. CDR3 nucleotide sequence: TGTGCCAGCAGTGGTACACGACGAGGAGTGTTCAATGAGCAGTTCTTC.

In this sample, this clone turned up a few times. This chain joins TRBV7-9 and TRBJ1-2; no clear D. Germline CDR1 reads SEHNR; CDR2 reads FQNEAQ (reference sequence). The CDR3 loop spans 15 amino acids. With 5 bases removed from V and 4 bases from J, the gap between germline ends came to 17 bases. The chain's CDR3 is CASSPSTQAPYGYTF. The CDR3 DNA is TGTGCCAGCAGCCCGTCGACACAAGCACCCTATGGCTACACCTTC. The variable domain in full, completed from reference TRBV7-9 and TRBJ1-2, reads DTGVSQNPRHKITKRGQNVTFRCDPISEHNRLYWYRQTLGQGPEFLTYFQNEAQLEKSRLLSDRFSAERPKGSFSTLEIQRTEQGDSAMYLCASSPSTQAPYGYTFGSGTRLTVV.

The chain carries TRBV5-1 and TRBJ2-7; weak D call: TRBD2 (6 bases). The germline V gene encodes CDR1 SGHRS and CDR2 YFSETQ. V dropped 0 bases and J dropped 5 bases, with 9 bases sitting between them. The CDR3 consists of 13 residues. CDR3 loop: CASSLDRRDEQYF. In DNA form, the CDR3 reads TGCGCCAGCAGCTTGGATAGGAGGGACGAGCAGTACTTC.

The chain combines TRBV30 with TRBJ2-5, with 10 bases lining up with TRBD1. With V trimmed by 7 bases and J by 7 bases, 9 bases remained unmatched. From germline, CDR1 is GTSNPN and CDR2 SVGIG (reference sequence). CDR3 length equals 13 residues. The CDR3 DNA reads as TGTGCCTTTAAGACAGGGGGCGCGAGGACCCAGTACTTC. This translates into CAFKTGGARTQYF.

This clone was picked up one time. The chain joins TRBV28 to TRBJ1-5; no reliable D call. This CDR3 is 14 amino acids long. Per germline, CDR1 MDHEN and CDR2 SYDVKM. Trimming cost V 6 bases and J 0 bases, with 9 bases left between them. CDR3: CASRPDNSNQPQHF. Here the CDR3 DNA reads TGTGCCAGCAGGCCAGATAATAGCAATCAGCCCCAGCATTTT.

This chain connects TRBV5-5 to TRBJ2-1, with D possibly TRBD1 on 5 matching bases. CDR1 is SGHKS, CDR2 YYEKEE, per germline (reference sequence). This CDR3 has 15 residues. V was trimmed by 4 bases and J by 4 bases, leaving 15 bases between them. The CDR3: CASSHATGVYNEQFF. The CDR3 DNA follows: TGTGCCAGCAGCCACGCCACAGGAGTTTACAATGAGCAGTTCTTC.

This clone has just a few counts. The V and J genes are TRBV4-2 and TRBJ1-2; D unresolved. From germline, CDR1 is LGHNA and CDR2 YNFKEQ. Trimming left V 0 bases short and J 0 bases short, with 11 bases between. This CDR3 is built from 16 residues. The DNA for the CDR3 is TGTGCCAGCAGCCAAGATTTTGCCGGGACTAACTATGGCTACACCTTC. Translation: CASSQDFAGTNYGYTF.

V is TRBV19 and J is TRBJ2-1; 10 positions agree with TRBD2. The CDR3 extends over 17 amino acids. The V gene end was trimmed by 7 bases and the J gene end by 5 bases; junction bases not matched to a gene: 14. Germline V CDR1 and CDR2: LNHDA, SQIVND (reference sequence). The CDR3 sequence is CASIVTAGGPKHNEQFF. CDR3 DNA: TGTGCCAGTATAGTTACAGCGGGAGGGCCTAAACACAATGAGCAGTTCTTC.